One sample yielded the 16 T cell receptor beta chains listed below, sequenced in a study of T-cell memory formation after mild COVID-19. TCRdb re-called the 5' RACE reads with MiXCR, one entry per CDR3 protein. Found here are about 200,000 distinct CDR3 sequences, over 7.5% of them singletons; the top ten hold roughly 4%. The sequenced sample was PBMCs or a T cell subset sorted from them (not recorded which). The source is a man aged 18 to 29 who had mild COVID-19 (a few samples of this study predate the infection). Cell type and time point are not known.

The V call is TRBV24-1, the J call TRBJ2-4; D ambiguous. CDR3 length: 17 residues. The V gene's germline CDR1 is KGHDR and CDR2 SFDVKD. V lost 0 bases to trimming and J lost 1 base, with 12 bases between them. The CDR3 DNA follows: TGTGCCACCAGTGATTTGGGGATCAGGAAGGCCAAAAACATTCAGTACTTC. Amino acid sequence: CATSDLGIRKAKNIQYF.

CDR3 DNA: TGTGCCAGTGTAGGCCTTCTGAGAAATCAGCCCCAGCATTTT. It is translated as CASVGLLRNQPQHF. The chain joins TRBV19 to TRBJ1-5; D gene ambiguous. This CDR3 region has 14 residues. Germline V gene sequence: CDR1 LNHDA, CDR2 SQIVND (reference sequence). Deletions cut 8 bases from V and 4 bases from J, with 15 bases between.

This clonotype was observed a handful of times. Being one base from a much bigger clone, this may be a read error. The gene calls are TRBV12-3 or TRBV12-4 and TRBJ1-3, with D unclear. The CDR3 has 12 amino acids. V was shortened by 5 bases and J by 0 bases, with 2 bases between the two germline ends. CDR3 DNA sequence: TGTGCCAGCAGTGTCTCTGGAAACACCATATATTTT. It is translated as CASSVSGNTIYF.

This clonotype occurred a few times. The V call is TRBV6-2 or TRBV6-3, the J call TRBJ2-1, with unresolved D. The V end was cut by 10 bases, the J end by 3 bases, with 7 bases between. CDR1 and CDR2 from the germline V gene are MNHEY and SVGEGT. The CDR3 loop spans 11 amino acids. The CDR3 here is CATQNYNEQFF. In nucleotides, the CDR3 is TGTGCCACGCAGAACTACAATGAGCAGTTCTTC.

The chain has TRBV7-8 and TRBJ1-1, with D possibly TRBD1 on 5 matching bases. The CDR3 is 12 residues long. Per the germline V gene, CDR1 is SGHVS and CDR2 is FQNEAQ. Trimming took 1 base from V and 9 from J, leaving 9 bases between them. CDR3 coding DNA: TGTGCCAGCAGCTTAGTACAGGCGAAAGCTTTCTTT. As protein: CASSLVQAKAFF.

There are a few counts of this clonotype. In nucleotides, the CDR3 is TGTGCCAGCAGCCCGTATTTGGCGGCAACTAATGAAAAACTGTTTTTT. Protein sequence: CASSPYLAATNEKLFF. The V gene is TRBV28, the J gene TRBJ1-4; D unresolved. This CDR3 region has 16 residues. Per germline, CDR1 MDHEN and CDR2 SYDVKM. V shed 6 bases and J shed 0 bases, with 14 bases lying between them.

V and J are TRBV20-1 and TRBJ2-1; possible D gene TRBD2, 6 bases. Germline V gene data show CDR1 as DFQATT and CDR2 as SNEGSKA (reference sequence). Trimming shortened V by 2 bases and J by 2 bases, and 10 bases separated the two germline ends. This CDR3 has 14 amino acids. The CDR3, as DNA: TGCAGTGCTAGAACTCTAGCGACCTACAATGAGCAGTTCTTC. Protein sequence: CSARTLATYNEQFF.

This clonotype was seen only a few times. The rearrangement links TRBV20-1 to TRBJ2-1, with unresolved D. There are 15 residues in the CDR3. Trimming pared 6 bases from V and 8 bases from J, leaving 23 bases between. CDR1 and CDR2 (germline): DFQATT, SNEGSKA (reference sequence). CDR3 residues: CSASTRLSGRDEQFF. CDR3 DNA sequence: TGCAGTGCCTCCACCCGGCTGTCAGGCCGCGATGAGCAGTTCTTC.

This clonotype showed up many times. J is TRBJ1-6 and V is TRBV6-2 or TRBV6-3; D uncertain. Trimming pared 7 bases from V and 7 bases from J, leaving 11 bases between. Germline loops: CDR1 MNHEY, CDR2 SVGEGT. This CDR3 is 13 amino acids long. The CDR3 DNA sequence: TGTGCCAGCACCATCGAACCCAATTCACCCCTCCACTTT. It translates to CASTIEPNSPLHF.

This clonotype was counted between two and nine times. The chain carries TRBV10-3 and TRBJ2-1; D might be TRBD1 (5 bases). V gave up 11 bases and J gave up 1 base, with 12 bases separating them. From germline, CDR1 is ENHRY and CDR2 SYGVKD. The length of the CDR3 is 13 residues. CDR3 sequence: CASGQDSYNEQFF. CDR3 DNA: TGTGCCTCAGGGCAGGATTCCTACAATGAGCAGTTCTTC.

V usage is TRBV20-1 and J usage is TRBJ1-2, with 7 bases lining up with TRBD1. Losses at the gene ends were 3 bases for V and 4 bases for J; bases not matched to a gene: 20. CDR3 length: 18 amino acids. CDR1 is DFQATT and CDR2 is SNEGSKA in the germline V gene (reference sequence). In DNA, the CDR3 is TGCAGTGCTAGGGGGAGGACAGGACGGGTCGCCGAACCCTATGGCTACACCTTC. Its translation: CSARGRTGRVAEPYGYTF.

The gene calls are TRBV20-1 and TRBJ1-1; D unresolved. This CDR3 is 14 amino acids long. The V gene's germline CDR1 is DFQATT and CDR2 SNEGSKA (reference sequence). With 4 bases removed from V and 2 bases from J, the gap between germline ends came to 14 bases. CDR3 in amino acids: CSAMLQGVNTEAFF. The CDR3 DNA reads as TGCAGTGCTATGTTACAAGGAGTTAACACTGAAGCTTTCTTT.

V is TRBV24-1 and J is TRBJ2-5, with 10 bases identical to TRBD1. The V gene end was trimmed by 3 bases and the J gene end by 2 bases; junction bases not matched to a gene: 2. Germline CDR1 reads KGHDR; CDR2 reads SFDVKD. This CDR3 is 15 amino acids long. CDR3 residues: CATSDPGQGQETQYF. The CDR3 coding sequence is TGTGCCACCAGTGATCCGGGACAGGGGCAAGAGACCCAGTACTTC.

The chain employs TRBV6-2 or TRBV6-3 and TRBJ2-1, with 15 bases that match TRBD2. The CDR3 has 16 residues. The V and J ends lost 6 bases and 5 bases, in that order; junction bases with no gene match: 5. Germline-derived CDR1 and CDR2 are MNHEY and SVGEGT. CDR3 loop: CASRRGLAGGDNEQFF. The CDR3 nucleotides read TGTGCCAGCAGAAGGGGACTAGCGGGGGGAGACAATGAGCAGTTCTTC.

This clonotype was detected ten times or more. This chain uses TRBV7-2 with TRBJ2-7; TRBD2 matches at 9 bases. V was pared by 3 bases and J by 3 bases, with 6 bases of the junction left unmatched. The length of the CDR3 is 15 residues. Germline-derived CDR1 and CDR2 are SGHTA and FQGNSA. The CDR3 DNA reads as TGTGCCAGCAGCTTTAGCGGGGGACCGTTCTACGAGCAGTACGTC. It specifies CASSFSGGPFYEQYV.

The chain is built from TRBV3-1 and TRBJ1-3; D call uncertain. Trimming took 0 bases from V and 4 from J, leaving 4 bases between them. The germline CDR1 and CDR2 sequences are LGHDT and YNNKEL (reference sequence). CDR3 length: 13 residues. The chain's CDR3 is CASSQETGNTIYF. The CDR3 bases are TGTGCCAGCAGCCAAGAGACGGGAAACACCATATATTTT.